This is a list of T cell receptor beta chains from one sample in a study of cytomegalovirus exposure and HLA in healthy donors. The table came from immunoSEQ multiplex PCR; TCRdb's copy has only in-frame clones and leaves some out. There are around 94,000 clones in the sample; 60% to 80% occur only once, and roughly 9.3% lies in the top ten. The specimen sequenced was PBMCs. Source of these receptors: a male donor in good health and CMV-seropositive. Both conserved end residues are part of each CDR3. D genes are given only for firm matches. The size field is filled for only some rows; it gives once, few, many or a size class.

NA	NA	TRBV11-2	TRBJ2-7	CASSLGGLFYEQYF	TGTGCCAGCAGCTTAGGGGGACTGTTCTACGAGCAGTACTTC
TRBD1	once	TRBV7-2	TRBJ1-4	CASSYLGTGGREKLFF	TGTGCCAGCAGCTACCTAGGGACAGGGGGACGGGAAAAACTGTTTTTT
NA	NA	TRBV25-1	TRBJ2-7	CASSEYTSNYEQYF	TGTGCCAGCAGTGAATACACTAGCAATTACGAGCAGTACTTC
NA	NA	TRBV11-2	TRBJ1-2	CASSFSTGGDLYTF	TGTGCCAGCAGCTTCTCGACGGGAGGGGATTTATACACCTTC
TRBD1	NA	TRBV5-1	TRBJ1-4	CASSLRQGDGEKLFF	TGCGCCAGCAGCTTGAGACAGGGGGACGGTGAAAAACTGTTTTTT
TRBD1	NA	TRBV2	TRBJ1-2	CASSFPWGTGVEGYTF	TGTGCCAGCAGCTTTCCTTGGGGGACAGGGGTCGAAGGCTACACCTTC
NA	NA	TRBV19	TRBJ1-1	CASSQGRNTEAFF	TGTGCCAGTAGTCAGGGGAGGAACACTGAAGCTTTCTTT
TRBD2	NA	TRBV5-4	TRBJ2-5	CASSLSSGPMGTQYF	TGTGCCAGCAGCTTGAGTAGCGGGCCAATGGGGACCCAGTACTTC
TRBD1	NA	TRBV7-3	TRBJ2-1	CASRGTGNEQFF	TGTGCCAGCAGAGGGACAGGGAATGAGCAGTTCTTC
TRBD1	once	TRBV19	TRBJ1-5	CASSRQGAGNQPQHF	TGTGCCAGTAGTAGACAGGGGGCGGGAAATCAGCCCCAGCATTTT
NA	NA	TRBV21-1	TRBJ1-5	CASSKGRQKGNQPQHF	TGTGCCAGCAGCAAAGGCCGACAGAAGGGCAATCAGCCCCAGCATTTT
TRBD2	NA	TRBV9	TRBJ2-1	CASSVAGTTNEQFF	TGTGCCAGCAGCGTAGCTGGGACTACTAATGAGCAGTTCTTC